This section outlines one TCR beta chain sequence together with its context. This specimen belongs to a study of CXCR3-negative and CXCR3-positive naive CD8 T cells. UMI labels and 5' RACE were used to prepare the TRB cDNA libraries. TCRdb reanalyzed the 5' RACE reads and collapses them to one entry per CDR3 protein, without DNA. This sample contains roughly 70,000 distinct CDR3 sequences. CDR3 length: 13 residues. Germline V gene sequence: CDR1 DFQATT, CDR2 SNEGSKA (reference sequence). The V gene is TRBV20-1, the J gene TRBJ2-7; the TCRdb D gene call, TRBD2, has no DNA to confirm it. The TCR originated in a human donor in good health. Some clones in this sample may be carry-over from other donors' samples. The sequencing sample was made of naive CXCR3- CD8+ T cells from blood. The sample's subset: CD45RO-CCR7+CD27+CD95- naive CD8+ T cells lacking CXCR3 (TNR3-). The CDR3 loop is CSARAASGYEQYF.